This T cell receptor beta chain stems from a study of human T cells and chemical hapten exposure. This clonotype was observed a handful of times. The CDR3 is made up of 15 amino acids. Trimming cost V 7 bases and J 7 bases, with 17 bases left between them. Germline CDR1 and CDR2: SGHTA and FQGNSA. Time point reported: patch test 3, about 24 weeks after DPC sensitization. The treatment is: therapeutic diphenylcyclopropenone sensitization with weekly scalp DPC. TCRdb reanalysed the RACE reads using MiXCR and keeps one entry per CDR3 protein. The sample includes 100,000 or so distinct CDR3 sequences, around 35% of them seen just once.

Sequenced here: whole blood, sampled in connection with sensitization to the hapten diphenylcyclopropenone (DPC). The receptor's source is a man in his forties with alopecia areata. Some clones in this sample may be carry-over from other donors' samples. This rearrangement joins TRBV7-2 to TRBJ1-6; D is unclear. CDR3 DNA: TGTGCCAGCACCGCCAACATGGGCCCCAATTCACCCCTCCACTTT. As protein: CASTANMGPNSPLHF.